The 28 T cell receptor beta chains reported below all come from one sample, sequenced in a study of blood T cell repertoires in COVID-19. Produced via immunoSEQ multiplex PCR; TCRdb's table is partial and in-frame only. This sample has 250,000 or so clones, with 87% found just once. The sequenced sample consisted of PBMCs or T cells enriched from blood (not recorded which). These receptors all stem from a woman aged 30 to 39 with acute COVID-19.

This chain links TRBV5-1 with TRBJ2-2; TRBD1 matches at 10 bases. Germline V gives CDR1 SGHRS, CDR2 YFSETQ. The V gene end was trimmed by 1 base and the J gene end by 7 bases; junction bases not matched to a gene: 10. This CDR3 has 17 amino acids. The CDR3 here is CASSLRVRQGAVGELFF. Written as DNA, the CDR3 is TGCGCCAGCAGCTTGAGGGTCCGACAGGGGGCGGTCGGGGAGCTGTTTTTT.

The V call is TRBV4-2, the J call TRBJ1-1, with 7 bases that match TRBD1. After removal of 0 bases from V and 2 bases from J, the junction contained 9 bases not matched to a gene. Germline V gene sequence: CDR1 LGHNA, CDR2 YNFKEQ. The CDR3 contains 17 residues. The CDR3 bases are TGTGCCAGCAGCCAAGAGGGGTATCGACAGGGAAACACTGAAGCTTTCTTT. Translation: CASSQEGYRQGNTEAFF.

CDR3 loop: CASSQGGLVGSEQFF. The CDR3 bases are TGTGCCAGCAGCCAAGGGGGGCTAGTGGGGAGTGAGCAGTTCTTC. This chain uses TRBV3-1 (or the pseudogene TRBV3-2) with TRBJ2-1, with D possibly being TRBD1 (6 bases). V gave up 1 base and J gave up 9 bases, with 16 bases separating them. This CDR3 spans 15 amino acids. In germline, CDR1 is LGHDT, CDR2 YNNKEL (reference sequence).

This clone was detected a few times. V is TRBV7-2 and J is TRBJ2-6; tentative D call: TRBD1 (6 bases). CDR1 and CDR2 from the germline V gene are SGHTA and FQGNSA. This CDR3 has 17 residues. With 2 bases removed from V and 0 bases from J, the gap between germline ends came to 11 bases. The CDR3 loop reads CASSLQGHISGANVLTF. CDR3 coding DNA: TGTGCCAGCAGCTTACAGGGGCACATCTCTGGGGCCAACGTCCTGACTTTC.

This chain uses TRBV5-4 with TRBJ2-3, with TRBD1 matching 7 bases. Trimming at V came to 2 bases and at J to 2 bases, leaving 5 bases not matched to a gene. The CDR3 totals 15 residues. Germline CDR1 reads SGHNT; CDR2 reads YYREEE (reference sequence). The CDR3 loop is CASSFQTGFTDTQYF. DNA for the CDR3: TGTGCCAGCAGCTTTCAGACAGGGTTCACAGATACGCAGTATTTT.

The chain couples TRBV7-9 to TRBJ2-1; maybe TRBD1 (6 bases). Germline CDR1 reads SEHNR; CDR2 reads FQNEAQ (reference sequence). CDR3 length: 15 residues. With 2 bases removed from V and 2 bases from J, the gap between germline ends came to 10 bases. CDR3: CASSLRGGAYNEQFF. CDR3 nucleotides: TGTGCCAGCAGCTTACGAGGGGGTGCCTACAATGAGCAGTTCTTC.

This chain links TRBV19 with TRBJ1-2, with TRBD1 as a possible D gene (5 bases). The CDR3 is made up of 16 amino acids. The V gene's germline CDR1 is LNHDA and CDR2 SQIVND (reference sequence). The ends were cut back, 9 bases at V and 4 bases at J, with 24 bases in the middle. The CDR3 region is CASYSYTGFYGYGYTF. The CDR3 nucleotides are TGTGCCAGCTACTCCTATACAGGATTTTACGGCTATGGCTACACCTTC.

The J gene is TRBJ2-1, the V gene TRBV5-5; no firm D call. The germline V gene has CDR1 SGHKS and CDR2 YYEKEE (reference sequence). The CDR3 has 14 residues. With 4 bases removed from V and 3 bases from J, the gap between germline ends came to 11 bases. CDR3 sequence reads: CASSPSTDYNEQFF. The CDR3 DNA reads TGTGCCAGCAGCCCATCCACAGACTACAATGAGCAGTTCTTC.

The chain couples TRBV11-3 to TRBJ1-1; perhaps TRBD1 as D (5 bases). This CDR3 contains 13 residues. Trimming pared 5 bases from V and 6 bases from J, leaving 13 bases between. Germline values: CDR1 SGHNT, CDR2 YENEEA. CDR3 coding DNA: TGTGCCAGCAGCCCGGGGCGGGGAGCTGAAGCTTTCTTT. Amino acids: CASSPGRGAEAFF. The full variable domain, completed using reference TRBV11-3 and TRBJ1-1, is EAGVVQSPRYKIIEKKQPVAFWCNPISGHNTLYWYLQNLGQGPELLIRYENEEAVDDSQLPKDRFSAERLKGVDSTLKIQPAELGDSAVYLCASSPGRGAEAFFGQGTRLTVV.

The chain joins TRBV19 to TRBJ1-4; a possible D gene is TRBD1 (5 bases). Germline loops: CDR1 LNHDA, CDR2 SQIVND (reference sequence). V was pared by 2 bases and J by 8 bases, with 18 bases between. The CDR3 runs 16 residues. CDR3 bases: TGTGCCAGTAGTATAACAACAGGAGGGGTAGGAGAAAAACTGTTTTTT. Translation gives CASSITTGGVGEKLFF.

J is TRBJ1-1 and V is TRBV2; D uncertain. V shed 10 bases and J shed 1 base, with 7 bases lying between them. From germline, CDR1 is SNHLY and CDR2 FYNNEI. The CDR3 contains 11 residues. CDR3 in amino acids: CATRGNTEAFF. CDR3 DNA sequence: TGTGCCACCCGCGGGAACACTGAAGCTTTCTTT.

The gene calls are TRBV4-1 and TRBJ1-2; D remains ambiguous. The CDR3 covers 16 residues. CDR1 and CDR2 (germline): MGHRA, YSYEKL. Trimming removed 0 bases from V and 4 bases from J, with 15 bases in between. Here the CDR3 reads CASSQDPEGLLYGYTF. For the CDR3, the DNA is TGCGCCAGCAGCCAAGACCCGGAGGGCCTCCTCTATGGCTACACCTTC.

This clone was detected once. The chain is built from TRBV7-6 and TRBJ2-1; tentatively, D is TRBD1 (6 bases). The germline CDR1 and CDR2 sequences are SGHVS and FNYEAQ. There are 15 residues in the CDR3. Trimming left V 1 base short and J 1 base short, with 8 bases between. CDR3 loop: CASSLEDSSYNEQFF. For the CDR3, the DNA is TGTGCCAGCAGCTTAGAGGACAGTTCCTACAATGAGCAGTTCTTC.

With regard to this clone: The conserved closing phenylalanine or tryptophan is absent in this CDR3, likely reflecting a read error. The DNA is omitted, as the CDR3 cannot be located on it reliably, and the CDR3 follows TCRdb's listing. Here the CDR3 reads CASSAGQGE. The V call is TRBV11-1, the J call TRBJ1-3; the D call of TRBD1 is as the table states it, not checked on the DNA. The germline V gene encodes CDR1 SGHAT and CDR2 FQDESV (reference sequence). The CDR3 spans 9 amino acids, including both terminal residues.

V usage is TRBV7-9 and J usage is TRBJ1-2; D is undetermined. V was trimmed by 1 base and J by 2 bases, leaving 14 bases between them. CDR3 length: 16 amino acids. The germline CDR1 and CDR2 sequences are SEHNR and FQNEAQ (reference sequence). The CDR3 spells CASSLGASGRNYGYTF. For the CDR3, the DNA is TGTGCCAGCAGCTTAGGAGCTTCTGGGAGAAACTATGGCTACACCTTC.

This clone occurred a few times. The chain recombines TRBV19 with TRBJ1-2, with D hard to call. Trimming took off 1 base at V and 1 base at J, with 13 bases between the two ends. Looked up from germline, CDR1 is LNHDA and CDR2 is SQIVND (reference sequence). This CDR3 spans 16 amino acids. The CDR3 sequence: CASSIGSGGDNYGYTF. DNA for the CDR3: TGTGCCAGTAGTATAGGGAGCGGTGGAGATAACTATGGCTACACCTTC. Full variable domain (remainder filled in from reference TRBV19 and TRBJ1-2): DGGITQSPKYLFRKEGQNVTLSCEQNLNHDAMYWYRQDPGQGLRLIYYSQIVNDFQKGDIAEGYSVSREKKESFPLTVTSAQKNPTAFYLCASSIGSGGDNYGYTFGSGTRLTVV.

The chain recombines TRBV5-1 with TRBJ1-3; 7 bases align to TRBD1. V trimming: 0 bases; J trimming: 3 bases; junction bases outside the gene matches: 9. The germline V gene has CDR1 SGHRS and CDR2 YFSETQ. The CDR3 loop spans 17 amino acids. The CDR3 reads CASSLDRGDPSGNTIYF. CDR3 DNA: TGCGCCAGCAGCTTGGACAGGGGAGATCCGAGTGGAAACACCATATATTTT.

In this sample, this clone turned up a few times. The chain joins TRBV4-3 to TRBJ2-1, with 8 bases matching TRBD2. The CDR3 runs 16 residues. Germline CDR1 reads LGHNA; CDR2 reads YSLEER. V shed 0 bases and J 4 bases; nucleotides not matched to a gene: 5. In DNA, the CDR3 is TGCGCCAGCAGCCAAGATTCCAGCGGGGGATACAATGAGCAGTTCTTC. It translates to CASSQDSSGGYNEQFF.

This chain connects TRBV19 to TRBJ1-6; D may be TRBD1 (6 bases). Trimming left V 6 bases short and J 9 bases short, with 12 bases between. Germline V gene data show CDR1 as LNHDA and CDR2 as SQIVND (reference sequence). This CDR3 spans 13 amino acids. In DNA, the CDR3 is TGTGCCAGTAGCGACAGGAGAGGTTCACCCCTCCACTTT. Protein: CASSDRRGSPLHF.

V gene TRBV9 combines with J gene TRBJ2-3, with 10 bases lining up with TRBD2. In germline, CDR1 is SGDLS, CDR2 YYNGEE. The CDR3 runs 14 residues. With V trimmed by 1 base and J by 4 bases, 0 bases remained unmatched. CDR3 in amino acids: CASSVLAGADTQYF. For the CDR3, the DNA is TGTGCCAGCAGCGTACTAGCGGGGGCAGATACGCAGTATTTT.

In its sample, this clone was seen a few times. V gene TRBV5-6 combines with J gene TRBJ1-2; no clear D gene. This CDR3 region has 11 residues. Germline CDR1 reads SGHDT; CDR2 reads YYEEEE. V was cut by 6 bases and J by 6 bases, with 9 bases left in between. This CDR3 reads CASTNSHGYTF. In DNA form, the CDR3 reads TGTGCCAGCACCAATTCCCATGGCTACACCTTC.

The V gene is TRBV4-1, the J gene TRBJ1-1, with 8 bases fitting TRBD1. The length of the CDR3 is 18 residues. Looked up from germline, CDR1 is MGHRA and CDR2 is YSYEKL. V shed 0 bases and J 6 bases; nucleotides not matched to a gene: 15. CDR3 sequence reads: CASSQDGGRGRLISEAFF. Here the CDR3 DNA reads TGCGCCAGCAGCCAAGATGGGGGCAGGGGGCGCTTAATTTCTGAAGCTTTCTTT.

This sequence joins TRBV7-9 and TRBJ1-1; D is ambiguous. Trimming cost V 1 base and J 5 bases, with 11 bases left between them. This CDR3 contains 14 residues. Per the germline V gene, CDR1 is SEHNR and CDR2 is FQNEAQ (reference sequence). The CDR3 protein is CASSLESGLTEAFF. The DNA for the CDR3 is TGTGCCAGCAGCTTAGAGAGCGGGTTAACTGAAGCTTTCTTT.

The V gene is TRBV10-2, the J gene TRBJ1-5, with D tentatively TRBD1 (6 bases). This CDR3 is built from 13 residues. Deletions cut 5 bases from V and 8 bases from J, with 13 bases between. Germline CDR1 reads WSHSY; CDR2 reads SAAADI. The CDR3 loop reads CASSIWGREPQHF. The CDR3 nucleotides read TGCGCCAGCAGTATATGGGGGCGGGAGCCCCAGCATTTT.

The chain carries TRBV5-1 and TRBJ2-3; D is unclear. Trimming shortened V by 0 bases and J by 4 bases, and 3 bases separated the two germline ends. Germline CDR1 SGHRS, CDR2 YFSETQ. CDR3 length equals 12 residues. The CDR3 coding sequence is TGCGCCAGCAGCTTGGGCGCAGATACGCAGTATTTT. This gives the protein CASSLGADTQYF. The whole variable domain, filled in from reference TRBV5-1 and TRBJ2-3, reads KAGVTQTPRYLIKTRGQQVTLSCSPISGHRSVSWYQQTPGQGLQFLFEYFSETQRNKGNFPGRFSGRQFSNSRSEMNVSTLELGDSALYLCASSLGADTQYFGPGTRLTVL.

This chain uses TRBV3-1 (or the pseudogene TRBV3-2) with TRBJ2-5, with a weak D call TRBD1 (7 bases). The CDR3 runs to 15 residues. Trimming took 5 bases from V and 3 from J, leaving 16 bases between them. From germline, CDR1 is LGHDT and CDR2 YNNKEL (reference sequence). Written as DNA, the CDR3 is TGTGCCAGCAGCTTCCTTCAGGGGGGAGAAGAGACCCAGTACTTC. It translates to CASSFLQGGEETQYF.

V and J are TRBV4-3 and TRBJ1-6; D might be TRBD1 (6 bases). Deletions cut 1 base from V and 10 bases from J, with 17 bases between. The CDR3 runs 16 residues. Germline V CDR1 and CDR2: LGHNA, YSLEER. The DNA for the CDR3 is TGCGCCAGCAGCCAAGTGACCTACAGGGTATACTCACCCCTCCACTTT. This codes for CASSQVTYRVYSPLHF.

This rearrangement joins TRBV19 to TRBJ2-1; possibly TRBD1 for D (7 bases). CDR1 is LNHDA and CDR2 is SQIVND in the germline V gene (reference sequence). The CDR3 sequence is 16 residues long. V was pared by 3 bases and J by 2 bases, with 14 bases between. CDR3 DNA sequence: TGTGCCAGTAGTATGGAAGGAGGGGGCCCCTACAATGAGCAGTTCTTC. Its protein is CASSMEGGGPYNEQFF. The full variable domain, in which reference TRBV19 and TRBJ2-1 provide the parts outside the CDR3, is DGGITQSPKYLFRKEGQNVTLSCEQNLNHDAMYWYRQDPGQGLRLIYYSQIVNDFQKGDIAEGYSVSREKKESFPLTVTSAQKNPTAFYLCASSMEGGGPYNEQFFGPGTRLTVL.